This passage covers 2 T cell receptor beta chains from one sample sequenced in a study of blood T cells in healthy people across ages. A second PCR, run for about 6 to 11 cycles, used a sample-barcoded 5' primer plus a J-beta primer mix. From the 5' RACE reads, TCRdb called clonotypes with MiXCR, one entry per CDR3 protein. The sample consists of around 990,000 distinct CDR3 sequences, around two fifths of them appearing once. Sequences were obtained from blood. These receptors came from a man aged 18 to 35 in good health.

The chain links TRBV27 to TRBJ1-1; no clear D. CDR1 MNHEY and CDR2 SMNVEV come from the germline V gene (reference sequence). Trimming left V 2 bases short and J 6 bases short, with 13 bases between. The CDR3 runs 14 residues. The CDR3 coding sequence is TGTGCCAGCAGTTTACCGGACGGGAGATCTGAAGCTTTCTTT. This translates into CASSLPDGRSEAFF.

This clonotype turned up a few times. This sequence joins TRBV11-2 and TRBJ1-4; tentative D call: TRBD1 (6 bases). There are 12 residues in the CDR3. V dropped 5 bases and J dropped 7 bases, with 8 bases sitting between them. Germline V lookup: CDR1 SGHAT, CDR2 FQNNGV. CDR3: CASSRRGEKLFF. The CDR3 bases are TGTGCCAGCAGCCGCAGGGGTGAAAAACTGTTTTTT.